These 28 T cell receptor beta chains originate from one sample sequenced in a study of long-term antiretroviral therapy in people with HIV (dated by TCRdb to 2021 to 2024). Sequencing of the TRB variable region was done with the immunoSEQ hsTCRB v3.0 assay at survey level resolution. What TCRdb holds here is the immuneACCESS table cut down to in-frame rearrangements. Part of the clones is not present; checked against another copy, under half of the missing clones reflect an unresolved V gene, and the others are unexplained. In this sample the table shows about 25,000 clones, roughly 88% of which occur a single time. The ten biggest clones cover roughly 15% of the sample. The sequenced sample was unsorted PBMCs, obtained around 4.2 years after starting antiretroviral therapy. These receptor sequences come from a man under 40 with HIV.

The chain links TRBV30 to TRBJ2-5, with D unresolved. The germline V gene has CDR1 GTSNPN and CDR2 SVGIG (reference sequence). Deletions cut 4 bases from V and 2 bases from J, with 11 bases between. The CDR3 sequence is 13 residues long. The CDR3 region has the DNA TGTGCCTGGATTTCGAACGGACAAGAGACCCAGTACTTC. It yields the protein CAWISNGQETQYF.

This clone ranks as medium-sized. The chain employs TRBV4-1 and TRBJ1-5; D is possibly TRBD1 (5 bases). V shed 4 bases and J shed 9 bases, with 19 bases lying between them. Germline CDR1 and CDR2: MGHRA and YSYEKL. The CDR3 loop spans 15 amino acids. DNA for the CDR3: TGCGCCAGCAGCCCGCTTACCGACAGATATCCGCCCCAGCATTTT. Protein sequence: CASSPLTDRYPPQHF.

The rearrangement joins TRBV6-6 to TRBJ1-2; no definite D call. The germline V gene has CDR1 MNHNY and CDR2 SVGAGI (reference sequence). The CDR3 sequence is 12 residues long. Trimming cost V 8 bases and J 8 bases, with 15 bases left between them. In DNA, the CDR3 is TGTGCCAGCGAGGCACCGGCCGGGGGCTACACCTTC. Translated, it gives CASEAPAGGYTF.

CDR3 sequence (DNA): TGTGCCAGCAGCCAATGGAAAGGGGATAATGAAAAACTGTTTTTT. It codes for CASSQWKGDNEKLFF. The chain carries TRBV4-2 and TRBJ1-4; D is perhaps TRBD1 (5 bases). This CDR3 has 15 amino acids. The ends were cut back, 2 bases at V and 4 bases at J, with 11 bases in the middle. Germline V CDR1 and CDR2: LGHNA, YNFKEQ.

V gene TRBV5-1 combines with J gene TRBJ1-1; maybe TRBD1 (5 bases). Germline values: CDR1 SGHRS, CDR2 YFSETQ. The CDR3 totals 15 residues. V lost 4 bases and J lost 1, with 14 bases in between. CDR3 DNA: TGCGCCAGCAGCCGGTCCTCCGGGGGGAACACTGAAGCTTTCTTT. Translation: CASSRSSGGNTEAFF.

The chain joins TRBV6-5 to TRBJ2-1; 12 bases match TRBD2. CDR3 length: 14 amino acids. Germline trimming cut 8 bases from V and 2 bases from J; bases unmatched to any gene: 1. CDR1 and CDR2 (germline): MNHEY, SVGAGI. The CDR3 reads CASGLAGTYNEQFF. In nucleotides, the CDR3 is TGTGCCAGCGGACTAGCGGGGACCTACAATGAGCAGTTCTTC.

Written as DNA, the CDR3 is TGTGCTAGTGGTCCGCCCCCCCCCAGGGGCCTAGCCAAAAACATTCAGTACTTC. It is translated as CASGPPPPRGLAKNIQYF. This chain uses TRBV12-5 with TRBJ2-4; D might be TRBD1 (6 bases). The ends were cut back, 5 bases at V and 0 bases at J, with 20 bases in the middle. CDR3 size: 18 residues. The germline gives CDR1 LGHNT, CDR2 FRNRAP.

In nucleotides, the CDR3 is TGTGCCAGTGTGACTGTAACCGGGGAGCTGTTTTTT. This sequence encodes CASVTVTGELFF. This rearrangement joins TRBV19 to TRBJ2-2; no definite D call. The CDR3 has 12 residues. The germline V gene encodes CDR1 LNHDA and CDR2 SQIVND (reference sequence). Trimming removed 8 bases from V and 5 bases from J, with 9 bases in between.

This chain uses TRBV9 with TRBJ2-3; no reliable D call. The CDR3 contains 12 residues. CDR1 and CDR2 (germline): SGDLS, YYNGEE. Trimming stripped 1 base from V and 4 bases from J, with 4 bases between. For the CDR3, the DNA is TGTGCCAGCAGCGTAAGACCAGATACGCAGTATTTT. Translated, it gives CASSVRPDTQYF.

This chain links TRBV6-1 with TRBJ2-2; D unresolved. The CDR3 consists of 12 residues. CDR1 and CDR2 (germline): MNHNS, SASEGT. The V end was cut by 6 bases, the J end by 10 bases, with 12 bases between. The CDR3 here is CASSNPLTELFF. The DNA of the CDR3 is TGTGCCAGCAGCAACCCTCTCACGGAGCTGTTTTTT.

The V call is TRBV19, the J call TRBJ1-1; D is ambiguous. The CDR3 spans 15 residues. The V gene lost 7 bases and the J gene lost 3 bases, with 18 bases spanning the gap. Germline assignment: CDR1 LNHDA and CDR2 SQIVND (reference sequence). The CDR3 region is CASISDPRGDTEAFF. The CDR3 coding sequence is TGTGCCAGTATCTCCGACCCCCGTGGGGACACTGAAGCTTTCTTT.

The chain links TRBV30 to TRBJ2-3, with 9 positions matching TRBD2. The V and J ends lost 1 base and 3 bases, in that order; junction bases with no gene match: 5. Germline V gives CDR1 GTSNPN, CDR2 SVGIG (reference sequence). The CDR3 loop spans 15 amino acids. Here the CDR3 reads CAWSGGLAITDTQYF. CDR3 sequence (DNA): TGTGCCTGGAGTGGTGGACTAGCGATAACAGATACGCAGTATTTT.

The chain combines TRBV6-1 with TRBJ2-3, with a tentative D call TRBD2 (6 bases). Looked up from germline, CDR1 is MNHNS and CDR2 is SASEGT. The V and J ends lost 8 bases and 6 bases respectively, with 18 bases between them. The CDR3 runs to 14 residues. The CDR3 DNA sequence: TGTGCCAGCTCCATCCTACGGGAGTCGGATACGCAGTATTTT. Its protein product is CASSILRESDTQYF.

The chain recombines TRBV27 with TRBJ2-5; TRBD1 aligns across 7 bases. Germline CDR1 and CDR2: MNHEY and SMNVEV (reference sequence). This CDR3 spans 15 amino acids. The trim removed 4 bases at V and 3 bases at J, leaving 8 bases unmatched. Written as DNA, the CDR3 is TGTGCCAGCAGTTCCTCATTGGGACAGAAAGAGACCCAGTACTTC. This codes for CASSSSLGQKETQYF.

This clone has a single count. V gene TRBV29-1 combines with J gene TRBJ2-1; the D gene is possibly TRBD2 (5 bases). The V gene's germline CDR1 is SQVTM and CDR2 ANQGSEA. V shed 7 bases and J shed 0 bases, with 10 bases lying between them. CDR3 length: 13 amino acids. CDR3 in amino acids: CSALVSSYNEQFF. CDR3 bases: TGCAGCGCACTAGTAAGCTCCTACAATGAGCAGTTCTTC.

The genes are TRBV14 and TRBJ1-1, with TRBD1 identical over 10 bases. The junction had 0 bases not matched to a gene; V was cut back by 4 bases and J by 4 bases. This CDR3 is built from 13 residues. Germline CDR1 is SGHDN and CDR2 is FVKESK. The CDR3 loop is CASSRTGGTEAFF. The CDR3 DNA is TGTGCCAGCAGCCGGACAGGGGGCACTGAAGCTTTCTTT.

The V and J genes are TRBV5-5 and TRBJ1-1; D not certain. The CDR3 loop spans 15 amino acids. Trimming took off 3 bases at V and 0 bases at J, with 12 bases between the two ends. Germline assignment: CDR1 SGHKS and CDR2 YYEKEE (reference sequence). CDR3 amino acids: CASSSRSQVNTEAFF. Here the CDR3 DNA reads TGTGCCAGCAGCTCCCGATCTCAGGTGAACACTGAAGCTTTCTTT.

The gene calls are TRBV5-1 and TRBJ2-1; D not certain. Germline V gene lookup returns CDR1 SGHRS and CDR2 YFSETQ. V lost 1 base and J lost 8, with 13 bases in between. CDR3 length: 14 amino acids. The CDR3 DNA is TGCGCCAGCAGCTTGAGCCAGAAGGGCGATGAGCAGTTCTTC. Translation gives CASSLSQKGDEQFF.

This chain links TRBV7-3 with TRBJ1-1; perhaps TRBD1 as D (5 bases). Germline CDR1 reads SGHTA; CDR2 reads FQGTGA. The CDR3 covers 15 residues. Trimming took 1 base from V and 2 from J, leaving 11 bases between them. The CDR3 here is CASSLIGDGNTEAFF. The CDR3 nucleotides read TGTGCCAGCAGCTTAATCGGGGACGGAAACACTGAAGCTTTCTTT.

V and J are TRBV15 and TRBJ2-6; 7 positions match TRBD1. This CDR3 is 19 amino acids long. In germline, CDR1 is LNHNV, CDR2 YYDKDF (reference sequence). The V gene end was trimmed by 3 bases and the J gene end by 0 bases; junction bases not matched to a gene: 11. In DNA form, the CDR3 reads TGTGCCACCAGCAGTGGTAGGACAGGAGCCAGCTCTGGGGCCAACGTCCTGACTTTC. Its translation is CATSSGRTGASSGANVLTF.

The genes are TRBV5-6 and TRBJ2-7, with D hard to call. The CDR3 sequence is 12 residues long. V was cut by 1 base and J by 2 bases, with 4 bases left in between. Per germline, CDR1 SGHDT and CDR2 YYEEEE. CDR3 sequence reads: CASSLSAYEQYF. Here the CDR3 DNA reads TGTGCCAGCAGCTTGTCGGCCTACGAGCAGTACTTC.

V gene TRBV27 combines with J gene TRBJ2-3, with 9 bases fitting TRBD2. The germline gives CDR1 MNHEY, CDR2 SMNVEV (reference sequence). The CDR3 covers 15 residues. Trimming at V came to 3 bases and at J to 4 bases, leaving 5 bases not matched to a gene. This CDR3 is CASSFRLAVPDTQYF. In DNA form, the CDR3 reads TGTGCCAGCAGTTTCAGACTAGCGGTCCCAGATACGCAGTATTTT.

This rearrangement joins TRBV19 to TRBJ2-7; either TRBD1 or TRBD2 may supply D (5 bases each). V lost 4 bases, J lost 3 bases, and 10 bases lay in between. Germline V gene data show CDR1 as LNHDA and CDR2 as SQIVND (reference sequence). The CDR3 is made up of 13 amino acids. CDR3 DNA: TGTGCCAGTAGTACGGGACCCTACTACGAGCAGTACTTC. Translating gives CASSTGPYYEQYF.

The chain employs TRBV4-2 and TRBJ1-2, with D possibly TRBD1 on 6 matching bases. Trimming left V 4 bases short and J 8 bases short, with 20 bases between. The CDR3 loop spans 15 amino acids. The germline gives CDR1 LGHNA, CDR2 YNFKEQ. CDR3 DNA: TGTGCCAGCAGCCCCTTCGGTGAAGGGGGTAGAGGCTACACCTTC. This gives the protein CASSPFGEGGRGYTF.

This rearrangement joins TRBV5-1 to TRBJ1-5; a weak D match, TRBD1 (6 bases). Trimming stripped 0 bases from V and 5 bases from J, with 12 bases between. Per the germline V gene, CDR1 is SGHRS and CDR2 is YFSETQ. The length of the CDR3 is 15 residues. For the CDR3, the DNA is TGCGCCAGCAGCTTGGGGCCACAGGGAGATCAGCCCCAGCATTTT. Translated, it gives CASSLGPQGDQPQHF.

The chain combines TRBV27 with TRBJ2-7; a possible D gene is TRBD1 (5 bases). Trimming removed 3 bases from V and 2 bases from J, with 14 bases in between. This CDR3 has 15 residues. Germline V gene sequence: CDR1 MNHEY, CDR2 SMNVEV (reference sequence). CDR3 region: CASSFGLGEPYEQYF. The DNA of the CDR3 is TGTGCCAGCAGTTTTGGGCTAGGGGAACCCTACGAGCAGTACTTC.

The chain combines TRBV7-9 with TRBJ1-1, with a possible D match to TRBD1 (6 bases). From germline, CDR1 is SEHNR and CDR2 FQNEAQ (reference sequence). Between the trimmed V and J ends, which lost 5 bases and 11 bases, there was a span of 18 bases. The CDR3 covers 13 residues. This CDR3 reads CASSPLGEQGAFF. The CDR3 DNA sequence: TGTGCCAGCAGCCCGCTTGGAGAGCAGGGGGCTTTCTTT. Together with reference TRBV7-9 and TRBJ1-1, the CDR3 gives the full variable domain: DTGVSQNPRHKITKRGQNVTFRCDPISEHNRLYWYRQTLGQGPEFLTYFQNEAQLEKSRLLSDRFSAERPKGSFSTLEIQRTEQGDSAMYLCASSPLGEQGAFFGQGTRLTVV.

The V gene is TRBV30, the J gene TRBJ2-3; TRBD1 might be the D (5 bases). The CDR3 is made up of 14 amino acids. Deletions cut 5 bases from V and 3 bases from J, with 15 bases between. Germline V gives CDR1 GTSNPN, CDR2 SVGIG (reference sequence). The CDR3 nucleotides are TGTGCCTGGGCAGGGAAAGTGAGGACAGATACGCAGTATTTT. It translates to CAWAGKVRTDTQYF.